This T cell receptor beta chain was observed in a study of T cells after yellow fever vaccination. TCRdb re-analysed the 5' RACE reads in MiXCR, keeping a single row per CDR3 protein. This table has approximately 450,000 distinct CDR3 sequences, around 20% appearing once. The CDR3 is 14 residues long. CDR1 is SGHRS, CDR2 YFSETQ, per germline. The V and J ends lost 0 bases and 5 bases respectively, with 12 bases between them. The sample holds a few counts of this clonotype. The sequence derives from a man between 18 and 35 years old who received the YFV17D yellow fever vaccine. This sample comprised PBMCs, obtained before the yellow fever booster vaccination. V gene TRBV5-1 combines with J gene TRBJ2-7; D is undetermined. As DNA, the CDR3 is TGCGCCAGCAGCTTGGTCGTCGACCGAGACGAGCAGTACGTC. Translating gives CASSLVVDRDEQYV.